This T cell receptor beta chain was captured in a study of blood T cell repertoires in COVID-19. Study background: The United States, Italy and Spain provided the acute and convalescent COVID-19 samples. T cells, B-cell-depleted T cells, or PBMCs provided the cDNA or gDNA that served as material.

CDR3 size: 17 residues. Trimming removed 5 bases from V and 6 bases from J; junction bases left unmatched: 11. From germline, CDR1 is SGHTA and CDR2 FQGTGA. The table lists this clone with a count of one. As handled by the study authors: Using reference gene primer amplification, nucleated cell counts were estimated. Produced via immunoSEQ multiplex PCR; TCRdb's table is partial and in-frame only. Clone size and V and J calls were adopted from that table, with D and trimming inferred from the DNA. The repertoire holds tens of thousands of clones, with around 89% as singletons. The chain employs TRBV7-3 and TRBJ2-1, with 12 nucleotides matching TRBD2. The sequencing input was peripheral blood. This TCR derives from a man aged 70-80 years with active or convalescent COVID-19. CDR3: CASSPGLAGITVNEQFF. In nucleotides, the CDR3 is TGTGCCAGCAGCCCCGGACTAGCGGGAATTACAGTCAATGAGCAGTTCTTC.